The clone carrying this T cell receptor beta chain showed up just once. TCRdb keeps only in-frame clones here, not all; method: immunoSEQ multiplex PCR. The top ten hold approximately 11% of the sample, which has about 53,000 clones, roughly nine tenths seen once. The germline CDR1 and CDR2 sequences are MDHEN and SYDVKM. The CDR3 loop spans 15 amino acids. V lost 5 bases and J lost 7, with 18 bases in between. The sample is drawn from a study of OX40 agonist ivuxolimab in advanced cancers. Study-wide background: Recorded diagnoses for dose-escalation patients were hepatocellular carcinoma, melanoma, renal cell or head and neck cancer.

This specimen was CD4+ or CD8+ T cells sorted from blood, taken in a trial of the OX40 agonist ivuxolimab. The rearrangement links TRBV28 to TRBJ1-5, with D perhaps matching TRBD1 (5 bases). The TCR was taken from an adult with an advanced solid tumor such as melanoma, head and neck, liver or kidney cancer. The CDR3 nucleotides are TGTGCCAGCAGTCCCCCGAGGCAGGGAGGGCAGCCCCAGCATTTT. This translates into CASSPPRQGGQPQHF.